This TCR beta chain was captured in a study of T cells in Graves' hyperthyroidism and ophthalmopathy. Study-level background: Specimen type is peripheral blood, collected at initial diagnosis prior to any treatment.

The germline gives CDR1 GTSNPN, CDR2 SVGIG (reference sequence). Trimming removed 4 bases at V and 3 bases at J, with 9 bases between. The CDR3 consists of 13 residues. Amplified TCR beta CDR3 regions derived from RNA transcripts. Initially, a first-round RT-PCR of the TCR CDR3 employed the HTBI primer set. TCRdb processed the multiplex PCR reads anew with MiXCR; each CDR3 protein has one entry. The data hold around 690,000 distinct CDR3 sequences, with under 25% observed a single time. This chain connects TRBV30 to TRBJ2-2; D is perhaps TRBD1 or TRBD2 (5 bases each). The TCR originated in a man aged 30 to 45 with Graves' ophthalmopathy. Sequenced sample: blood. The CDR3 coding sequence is TGTGCCTGGACCGGGACCTACACCGGGGAGCTGTTTTTT. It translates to CAWTGTYTGELFF.